Shown below are 14 T cell receptor beta chains from a single sample sequenced in a study of cytomegalovirus exposure and HLA in healthy donors. The PCR contained 60 Vbeta and 13 Jbeta primers. Clones were sequenced by immunoSEQ multiplex PCR, and TCRdb holds only the in-frame ones, with some missing. The sample comprises 80,000 to 100,000 clones, roughly 86% of which are singletons, and 9% to 12% rests with the top ten. Source material: PBMCs. Every receptor here comes from a human donor in good health.

The chain is built from TRBV29-1 and TRBJ2-7, with unresolved D. Germline values: CDR1 SQVTM, CDR2 ANQGSEA. V lost 4 bases and J 1 base, leaving 8 bases between the germline ends. This CDR3 spans 12 amino acids. DNA of the CDR3: TGCAGCGTTGCCGTAGCTTCCTACGAGCAGTACTTC. Its translation is CSVAVASYEQYF.

In regard to this clone: A read error may account for a junction end that differs from germline. The chain has TRBV7-9 and TRBJ2-7; D not resolved. The length of the CDR3 is 13 residues. CDR1 is SEHNR, CDR2 FQNEAQ, per germline (reference sequence). The DNA for the CDR3 is TGTTCCAGCAGCTTCCCGGCGGTTGGCGAGCAGTACTTC. This translates into CSSSFPAVGEQYF.

In its sample, this clone was seen a few times. The V gene is TRBV29-1, the J gene TRBJ2-2; D possibly corresponds to TRBD1 (6 bases). This CDR3 is built from 14 residues. V was trimmed by 4 bases and J by 8 bases, leaving 17 bases between them. CDR1 is SQVTM and CDR2 is ANQGSEA in the germline V gene. The CDR3: CSVVGDIPGGELFF. CDR3 bases: TGCAGCGTTGTGGGGGACATCCCGGGTGGGGAGCTGTTTTTT.

This clone was seen once. This chain connects TRBV11-2 to TRBJ1-5, with TRBD1 as a possible D gene (5 bases). V was clipped by 0 bases and J by 5 bases, with 11 bases between them. CDR1 is SGHAT, CDR2 FQNNGV, per germline. The CDR3 has 15 residues. The CDR3 reads CASSLDQAGDQPQHF. In DNA, the CDR3 is TGTGCCAGCAGCTTAGATCAGGCGGGGGATCAGCCCCAGCATTTT.

The rearrangement uses TRBV6-1 and TRBJ1-1, with 7 positions matching TRBD1. Losses at the gene ends were 6 bases for V and 0 bases for J; bases not matched to a gene: 4. The length of the CDR3 is 14 residues. From germline, CDR1 is MNHNS and CDR2 SASEGT. In nucleotides, the CDR3 is TGTGCCAGCAGCGACAGGGCCATGAACACTGAAGCTTTCTTT. The encoded protein is CASSDRAMNTEAFF.

The chain employs TRBV7-3 and TRBJ2-7, with D tentatively TRBD2 (5 bases). Germline assignment: CDR1 SGHTA and CDR2 FQGTGA. The CDR3 is 15 amino acids. The V and J ends lost 0 bases and 6 bases respectively, with 15 bases between them. This CDR3 is CASSLTRVEGVEQYF. As DNA, the CDR3 is TGTGCCAGCAGCTTAACTAGGGTCGAGGGTGTCGAGCAGTACTTC. The full variable domain, its missing parts supplied by reference TRBV7-3 and TRBJ2-7, is GAGVSQTPSNKVTEKGKYVELRCDPISGHTALYWYRQSLGQGPEFLIYFQGTGAADDSGLPNDRFFAVRPEGSVSTLKIQRTERGDSAVYLCASSLTRVEGVEQYFGPGTRLTVT.

This chain links TRBV4-3 with TRBJ2-1, with 13 bases that match TRBD2. CDR1 LGHNA and CDR2 YSLEER come from the germline V gene. This CDR3 region has 15 residues. Trimming removed 4 bases from V and 7 bases from J; junction bases left unmatched: 4. This chain's CDR3 is CASSLQLAGGNEQFF. Here the CDR3 DNA reads TGCGCCAGCAGCCTCCAACTAGCGGGAGGGAATGAGCAGTTCTTC.

This clone was detected a few times. This chain connects TRBV5-8 to TRBJ2-2; D gene uncertain. The CDR3 contains 13 residues. Germline CDR1 reads SGHTS; CDR2 reads YDEGEE. The V and J ends lost 4 bases and 1 base respectively, with 5 bases between them. For the CDR3, the DNA is TGTGCCAGCAGCACCAGGAACACCGGGGAGCTGTTTTTT. Translation gives CASSTRNTGELFF.

The chain couples TRBV11-3 to TRBJ2-7, with D possibly matching TRBD1 (6 bases). Germline V gives CDR1 SGHNT, CDR2 YENEEA. Deletions cut 2 bases from V and 0 bases from J, with 8 bases between. The CDR3 is 14 residues long. DNA for the CDR3: TGTGCCAGCAGCTTACAGGACAGCTCCTACGAGCAGTACTTC. Translated: CASSLQDSSYEQYF.

The chain recombines TRBV4-1 with TRBJ2-3; D is possibly TRBD2 (6 bases). The V and J ends lost 1 base and 0 bases respectively, with 14 bases between them. CDR1 is MGHRA, CDR2 YSYEKL, per germline. There are 17 residues in the CDR3. CDR3 sequence (DNA): TGCGCCAGCAGCCAAGCCGGGACGGGGGTTAGCACAGATACGCAGTATTTT. It codes for CASSQAGTGVSTDTQYF.

This clone was seen just once. The chain links TRBV7-2 to TRBJ2-5; D is uncertain. The V gene lost 1 base and the J gene lost 1 base, with 7 bases spanning the gap. The germline gives CDR1 SGHTA, CDR2 FQGNSA. The CDR3 consists of 14 residues. CDR3 residues: CASSLVAVQETQYF. The DNA of the CDR3 is TGTGCCAGCAGCTTAGTGGCGGTCCAAGAGACCCAGTACTTC. The full variable domain, with the rest looked up from reference TRBV7-2 and TRBJ2-5, is GAGVSQSPSNKVTEKGKDVELRCDPISGHTALYWYRQSLGQGLEFLIYFQGNSAPDKSGLPSDRFSAERTGGSVSTLTIQRTQQEDSAVYLCASSLVAVQETQYFGPGTRLLVL.

A single count supports this clone. The chain uses TRBV27 and TRBJ2-3; 8 nucleotides align to TRBD1. The CDR3 has 15 residues. Per the germline V gene, CDR1 is MNHEY and CDR2 is SMNVEV (reference sequence). After removal of 7 bases from V and 1 base from J, the junction contained 7 bases not matched to a gene. CDR3: CASTPQGAGTDTQYF. The CDR3, as DNA: TGTGCCAGCACCCCTCAGGGGGCAGGCACAGATACGCAGTATTTT.

A single count supports this clone. The chain is built from TRBV25-1 and TRBJ2-2, with TRBD1 identical over 11 bases. CDR1 and CDR2 from the germline V gene are MGHDK and SYGVNS. V gave up 5 bases and J gave up 7 bases; unmatched junction bases: 9. This CDR3 is built from 16 residues. The CDR3 coding sequence is TGTGCCAGCAGTCCCCGGGACAGGGGGAAAGGCGGGGAGCTGTTTTTT. Protein product: CASSPRDRGKGGELFF.

This clone was observed a handful of times. The chain is built from TRBV5-1 and TRBJ2-7; no clear D gene. Germline lookup yields CDR1 SGHRS and CDR2 YFSETQ. V was clipped by 0 bases and J by 6 bases, with 7 bases between them. The CDR3 runs 12 residues. The CDR3 DNA reads as TGCGCCAGCAGCTTGGACCTAGGCGAGCAGTACTTC. Its translation: CASSLDLGEQYF.